This TCR beta chain was identified during a study of human T cells and chemical hapten exposure (dated by TCRdb to about 2021). Regarding the research as a whole: For sensitization, 2% DPC in acetone was applied to a 2 cm by 2 cm area of upper inner arm skin. About 30 alopecia patients provided blood for TCR sequencing at one to four time points (pre-sensitization, 2, 6 and 24 weeks). The mostly female patient cohort included alopecia areata with under or over 50% scalp involvement, alopecia totalis and alopecia universalis. Throughout the approximately 24-week study period, patients were also given weekly therapeutic DPC doses on the scalp. Patch testing on the upper back used Finn chambers containing 0.01% DPC, with scoring done after 6 days according to International Contact Dermatitis Research Group standards. Blood was sampled from patients pre-sensitization (week 0) and at 2, 6 and about 24 weeks after DPC sensitization. This study followed changes in the peripheral blood TCR repertoire in vivo during primary and secondary sensitization of alopecia patients to the hapten diphenylcyclopropenone (DPC). Libraries were pooled for sequencing, and variation in per-sample TCR yields was attributed mainly to small differences in library volumes within the pool.

Points the paper makes about the study in general: DPC sensitization did not change the number of TCRs with a frequency above 1 in 1000, and there was no evidence of changes in global repertoire structure. Patch test score was positively correlated with the number of PT1 expanded TCRs, with significance at thresholds 8, 16 and 32 but not at 4. All patients had alopecia, a presumed autoimmune disease, so their immune response might differ from that of healthy individuals. After repeated subsampling, the strength of the expansion versus patch-test correlation and the threshold at which it became significant changed. Expanded TCRs formed significantly more large CDR3 similarity clusters than pre-sensitization or healthy control sets, consistent with antigen-driven responses.

There are a few counts of this clonotype. Its antigen specificity is not known. No quality values exist for individual bases; no much larger clone is one base distant. This specimen's time point label, per the study, means: patch test 1, 2 weeks after DPC sensitization. The treatment or condition label corresponds to: therapeutic diphenylcyclopropenone sensitization with weekly scalp DPC. Blood at each patch-test visit was drawn before the patch test was applied. Patients were considered eligible if aged 18 to 70, diagnosed with alopecia and deemed suitable for DPC therapy, and patients were excluded if pregnant. Total RNA was isolated from unfractionated whole blood collected in Tempus Blood RNA tubes. The receptor library was made with RACE. The instrument given in TCRdb is NextSeq 500. During library preparation, unique molecular identifiers were attached to individual cDNA molecules so that TCRs could be counted quantitatively and reproducibly. Each blood RNA sample was used to sequence both TCR alpha and TCR beta chains. The study's own analysis went as follows. A median of roughly 100,000 TCRs per sample was observed, with a range of roughly 23,224 to 700,000. The Decombinator software suite was used to annotate the V, J and CDR3 of the TCR reads. To make PS versus PT1 abundance plots, every sample was subsampled to the same number of TCRs (28,000). Expanded TCRs were defined as absent before sensitization and observed at least eight times at the 2-week time point. TCRdb ran its own pipeline on the public reads, namely fastp trimming at Q25 and MiXCR clone calling, and kept in-frame beta chains. A single entry per CDR3 protein holds the most common genes and DNA from its merged rows. V and J calls and clone size were set by TCRdb, not the authors. The sample contains 75,000 to 100,000 distinct CDR3 sequences, about 11% of them found a single time. 3.5% of the sample rests with the top ten.

Germline trimming: 6 bases from V, 4 bases from J; junction bases outside gene matches: 14. The CDR3 spans 17 residues, from the cysteine through the phenylalanine. Only the CDR3 DNA stays, 51 bases, in frame from base 1. CDR1 and CDR2 (SGHTA, FQGNSA) derive from the germline V gene. The receptor's source is a woman aged 55 to 70 with alopecia areata. Some clones in this sample may be carry-over from other donors' samples. The sequenced sample was whole blood, obtained in connection with sensitization to the hapten diphenylcyclopropenone (DPC). Recombination connected TRBV7-2 to TRBJ1-2; 10 bases in the middle match TRBD1. The nucleotide sequence reads as follows: TGTGCCAGCAGGGAAGGCGCCGGGACAGGGGTCATCTATGGCTACACCTTC. It translates as CASREGAGTGVIYGYTF.